The 18 T cell receptor beta chains reported below all come from one sample, sequenced in a study of cytomegalovirus exposure and HLA in healthy donors. The PCR had 60 Vbeta and 13 Jbeta primers. The data were produced by immunoSEQ multiplex PCR, yet TCRdb's version contains in-frame clones alone and is incomplete. The sample lists 110,000 to 150,000 clones; roughly 70% were seen once. Sequenced input: PBMCs. All receptors derive from a woman between 40 and 55 years old in good health and CMV-seronegative.

The chain links TRBV6-1 to TRBJ2-5; 7 bases align to TRBD2. The germline V gene encodes CDR1 MNHNS and CDR2 SASEGT. The CDR3 has 14 amino acids. V shed 4 bases, J shed 5 bases, and the junction held 7 bases outside the gene matches. In DNA form, the CDR3 reads TGTGCCAGCAGTGGGGGGGGTCATGTGGAGACCCAGTACTTC. Its protein product is CASSGGGHVETQYF.

Here the CDR3 reads CASSLVADLNYGYTF. The CDR3 coding sequence is TGTGCCAGCAGCTTGGTGGCAGACTTAAACTATGGCTACACCTTC. The rearrangement uses TRBV5-5 and TRBJ1-2; unclear D gene. V gave up 0 bases and J gave up 2 bases, with 11 bases separating them. The germline V gene encodes CDR1 SGHKS and CDR2 YYEKEE (reference sequence). This CDR3 has 15 residues.

This chain links TRBV30 with TRBJ2-2; D unclear. Trimming removed 3 bases at V and 4 bases at J, with 18 bases between. The CDR3 length is 16 residues. Germline V lookup: CDR1 GTSNPN, CDR2 SVGIG (reference sequence). The CDR3: CAWRGDFNTFTGELFF. The CDR3 DNA reads TGTGCCTGGAGAGGTGACTTCAATACATTCACCGGGGAGCTGTTTTTT.

This clone was recorded a few times. J is TRBJ2-2 and V is TRBV5-5; 12 positions agree with TRBD2. V lost 0 bases to trimming and J lost 4 bases; unmatched junction nucleotides: 1. The CDR3 is 16 residues long. Germline assignment: CDR1 SGHKS and CDR2 YYEKEE (reference sequence). Here the CDR3 reads CASSLVLAGGTGELFF. The DNA for the CDR3 is TGTGCCAGCAGCTTGGTACTAGCGGGAGGCACCGGGGAGCTGTTTTTT.

V and J are TRBV30 and TRBJ1-2; 9 nucleotides match TRBD1. V lost 5 bases and J lost 8; bases outside the gene matches: 6. The germline V gene has CDR1 GTSNPN and CDR2 SVGIG (reference sequence). The CDR3 has 12 residues. CDR3 DNA: TGTGCCTGGGGGACAGGGTTTTTAGGCTACACCTTC. It is translated as CAWGTGFLGYTF. The whole variable domain, filled in from reference TRBV30 and TRBJ1-2, reads SQTIHQWPATLVQPVGSPLSLECTVEGTSNPNLYWYRQAAGRGLQLLFYSVGIGQISSEVPQNLSASRPQDRQFILSSKKLLLSDSGFYLCAWGTGFLGYTFGSGTRLTVV.

The rearrangement links TRBV7-6 to TRBJ2-2, with 14 bases identical to TRBD2. The V and J ends lost 5 bases and 6 bases, in that order; junction bases with no gene match: 5. The CDR3 consists of 16 residues. Germline lookup yields CDR1 SGHVS and CDR2 FNYEAQ. CDR3 in amino acids: CASSRGLAGVSGELFF. The CDR3 DNA is TGTGCCAGCAGCAGGGGACTAGCGGGGGTGTCCGGGGAGCTGTTTTTT.

This chain links TRBV9 with TRBJ2-1; D might be TRBD2 (5 bases). The CDR3 runs 13 residues. V lost 6 bases and J 7 bases, leaving 14 bases between the germline ends. Per the germline V gene, CDR1 is SGDLS and CDR2 is YYNGEE. The CDR3 DNA follows: TGTGCCAGCACCCCAGGAGGAAAAAATGAGCAGTTCTTC. Its translation is CASTPGGKNEQFF.

This clone was counted only a few times. CDR3 sequence: CASSLLGIGATNEKLFF. CDR3 in DNA: TGTGCCAGCAGTTTGCTTGGCATCGGGGCAACTAATGAAAAACTGTTTTTT. The gene calls are TRBV27 and TRBJ1-4; D call uncertain. The V gene lost 3 bases and the J gene lost 0 bases, with 14 bases spanning the gap. CDR1 and CDR2 from the germline V gene are MNHEY and SMNVEV (reference sequence). The CDR3 totals 17 residues.

The chain has TRBV5-1 and TRBJ1-3; no definite D call. V was clipped by 4 bases and J by 0 bases, with 8 bases between them. Germline V gene sequence: CDR1 SGHRS, CDR2 YFSETQ. The CDR3 spans 14 residues. The CDR3 here is CASSPTVSGNTIYF. The CDR3, as DNA: TGCGCCAGCAGCCCAACAGTCTCTGGAAACACCATATATTTT.

V usage is TRBV11-2 and J usage is TRBJ2-1; 10 bases fit TRBD1. V lost 5 bases to trimming and J lost 3 bases; unmatched junction nucleotides: 10. The CDR3 length is 17 residues. Germline V gene sequence: CDR1 SGHAT, CDR2 FQNNGV. CDR3 bases: TGTGCCAGCAGCCGTCTCACCGGGACAGGGGTCTACAATGAGCAGTTCTTC. Protein sequence: CASSRLTGTGVYNEQFF.

The chain combines TRBV10-3 with TRBJ2-5; 7 bases are shared with TRBD1. The J call is uncertain, as TRBJ2-7 better fits the DNA end. Germline V lookup: CDR1 ENHRY, CDR2 SYGVKD. The CDR3 loop spans 13 amino acids. CDR3: CAIRGTETYEQYF. The CDR3 nucleotides are TGTGCCATCCGAGGGACAGAGACCTACGAGCAGTACTTC.

The gene calls are TRBV7-4 and TRBJ2-2, with TRBD2 as a possible D gene (5 bases). The CDR3 totals 18 residues. Trimming cost V 1 base and J 1 base, with 16 bases left between them. Germline-derived CDR1 and CDR2 are SGHVT and SQSDAQ. CDR3 residues: CASSLVRLRERNTGELFF. The DNA of the CDR3 is TGTGCCAGCAGCTTAGTTCGGTTGAGGGAACGGAACACCGGGGAGCTGTTTTTT.

The rearrangement links TRBV4-2 to TRBJ2-2, with 12 bases fitting TRBD1. V was clipped by 3 bases and J by 3 bases; unmatched bases: 17. The CDR3 is 21 amino acids. Per the germline V gene, CDR1 is LGHNA and CDR2 is YNFKEQ. CDR3 nucleotides: TGTGCCAGCAGCCAGCTACTACCCGGGACAGGGGGCGGGATCGACACCGGGGAGCTGTTTTTT. As protein: CASSQLLPGTGGGIDTGELFF.

V and J are TRBV6-5 and TRBJ2-5; 8 bases line up with TRBD2. The J call is in doubt because the DNA end fits TRBJ2-7 better. Germline CDR1 reads MNHEY; CDR2 reads SVGAGI. The CDR3 spans 15 residues. The CDR3 DNA reads TGTGCCAGCAGTAGGACCGGGACTAGTATCCACGAGCAGTACTTC. Its translation: CASSRTGTSIHEQYF.

The chain links TRBV5-1 to TRBJ2-2; 9 bases agree with TRBD2. Germline V gives CDR1 SGHRS, CDR2 YFSETQ. The J segment lost 2 bases and the V segment lost 5 bases, leaving 4 bases of the junction unmatched. The CDR3 has 15 residues. The CDR3, as DNA: TGCGCCAGCAGTTCTAGCGGGGTAAACACCGGGGAGCTGTTTTTT. It yields the protein CASSSSGVNTGELFF.

This chain links TRBV5-4 with TRBJ1-2, with 7 bases that match TRBD1. This CDR3 region has 16 residues. V dropped 1 base and J dropped 11; count of bases not matched to a gene: 17. Per germline, CDR1 SGHNT and CDR2 YYREEE (reference sequence). The CDR3: CASSLRVGGAPGGYTF. CDR3 sequence (DNA): TGTGCCAGCAGCTTGAGGGTCGGGGGCGCCCCAGGGGGATACACCTTC.

This clone has just a few counts. The rearrangement links TRBV7-9 to TRBJ1-6, with a possible D match to TRBD1 (5 bases). The CDR3 has 17 residues. V was shortened by 5 bases and J by 0 bases, with 14 bases between the two germline ends. The germline V gene encodes CDR1 SEHNR and CDR2 FQNEAQ (reference sequence). In DNA, the CDR3 is TGTGCCAGCAGCCCCCAGACAGTTTCCTCCTATAATTCACCCCTCCACTTT. Its protein product is CASSPQTVSSYNSPLHF. Full variable domain (rest looked up from reference TRBV7-9 and TRBJ1-6): DTGVSQNPRHKITKRGQNVTFRCDPISEHNRLYWYRQTLGQGPEFLTYFQNEAQLEKSRLLSDRFSAERPKGSFSTLEIQRTEQGDSAMYLCASSPQTVSSYNSPLHFGNGTRLTVT.

The table lists this clone with a count of one. The chain links TRBV4-2 to TRBJ1-6, with 12 bases aligning to TRBD1. This CDR3 spans 18 amino acids. Per the germline V gene, CDR1 is LGHNA and CDR2 is YNFKEQ. Losses at the gene ends were 3 bases for V and 3 bases for J; bases not matched to a gene: 6. The CDR3 spells CASSHPGTGGSYNSPLHF. The CDR3 DNA follows: TGTGCCAGCAGCCATCCCGGGACAGGGGGCAGCTATAATTCACCCCTCCACTTT.